These 4 T cell receptor beta chains were sequenced from one sample in a study of cytomegalovirus exposure and HLA in healthy donors. The PCR contained 60 Vbeta and 13 Jbeta primers. Sequenced by immunoSEQ multiplex PCR; TCRdb stores in-frame clones only, minus some. This sample carries about 140,000 clones, 66% of them seen once, and the ten largest clones take over 1.5%. The sample taken for sequencing was PBMCs. The origin of the receptors is a human donor in good health.

The gene calls are TRBV15 and TRBJ2-5, with no clear D. The closer fit of TRBJ2-7 to the DNA end suggests the J call may be wrong. Germline V gene sequence: CDR1 LNHNV, CDR2 YYDKDF (reference sequence). CDR3 length equals 13 residues. In nucleotides, the CDR3 is TGTGCCACCAGCAGAGATCCCCTTTACGAGCAGTACTTC. Its translation: CATSRDPLYEQYF.

V is TRBV5-6 and J is TRBJ2-1, with 8 bases fitting TRBD1. The junction had 10 bases not matched to a gene; V was cut back by 7 bases and J by 10 bases. The germline V gene encodes CDR1 SGHDT and CDR2 YYEEEE. The CDR3 spans 13 residues. The CDR3 spells CASFKQGGHEQFF. The CDR3 nucleotides read TGTGCCAGCTTTAAACAGGGGGGACACGAGCAGTTCTTC. Full variable domain (remainder filled in from reference TRBV5-6 and TRBJ2-1): DAGVTQSPTHLIKTRGQQVTLRCSPKSGHDTVSWYQQALGQGPQFIFQYYEEEERQRGNFPDRFSGHQFPNYSSELNVNALLLGDSALYLCASFKQGGHEQFFGPGTRLTVL.

DNA of the CDR3: TGTGCCAGCCAACCTAAAATCCGGGGGAGGCCCTACGAGCAGTACTTC. Amino acid sequence: CASQPKIRGRPYEQYF. The chain has TRBV2 and TRBJ2-7; TRBD2 might be the D (6 bases). Germline-derived CDR1 and CDR2 are SNHLY and FYNNEI. The CDR3 loop spans 16 amino acids. V was clipped by 8 bases and J by 2 bases, with 22 bases between them. The whole variable domain, filled in from reference TRBV2 and TRBJ2-7, reads EPEVTQTPSHQVTQMGQEVILRCVPISNHLYFYWYRQILGQKVEFLVSFYNNEISEKSEIFDDQFSVERPDGSNFTLKIRSTKLEDSAMYFCASQPKIRGRPYEQYFGPGTRLTVT.

The chain combines TRBV28 with TRBJ2-7; 9 bases are shared with TRBD1. The CDR3 is made up of 15 amino acids. Germline V CDR1 and CDR2: MDHEN, SYDVKM. The ends lost 3 bases at V and 3 bases at J; junction bases unmatched: 6. CDR3 sequence: CASSFIGTGRYEQYF. CDR3 in DNA: TGTGCCAGCAGTTTTATAGGGACAGGGCGCTACGAGCAGTACTTC. Full variable domain (missing parts from reference TRBV28 and TRBJ2-7): DVKVTQSSRYLVKRTGEKVFLECVQDMDHENMFWYRQDPGLGLRLIYFSYDVKMKEKGDIPEGYSVSREKKERFSLILESASTNQTSMYLCASSFIGTGRYEQYFGPGTRLTVT.